Below, 5 T cell receptor beta chains from the same sample are listed, as sequenced in a study of OX40 agonist ivuxolimab in advanced cancers. Some clones are missing from TCRdb's copy, which holds only in-frame ones; the method was immunoSEQ multiplex PCR. The data contain tens of thousands of clones, approximately 88% of them seen just once; the ten biggest clones take up about an eighth. The specimen comprised CD4+ or CD8+ T cells sorted from blood, sampled in a trial of the OX40 agonist ivuxolimab. The source is an adult with an advanced solid tumor such as melanoma, head and neck, liver or kidney cancer.

This clone was observed once. Germline and junction disagree at one end, which may indicate a read error. This sequence joins TRBV18 and TRBJ2-5, with no clear D. The germline CDR1 and CDR2 sequences are KGHSH and LQKENI. This CDR3 has 13 amino acids. The CDR3 sequence: CASSQGIQEAQYF. CDR3 DNA: TGTGCCAGCTCACAGGGAATCCAAGAGGCCCAGTACTTC.

The genes are TRBV6-1 and TRBJ2-2, with 7 bases matching TRBD1. The germline V gene has CDR1 MNHNS and CDR2 SASEGT. The CDR3 loop spans 15 amino acids. J lost 4 bases, V lost 2 bases, and 4 bases had no gene match. The CDR3 DNA sequence: TGTGCCAGCAGTGAACAACAGGGGAGCACCGGGGAGCTGTTTTTT. It is translated as CASSEQQGSTGELFF.

V is TRBV27 and J is TRBJ2-3; tentatively, D is TRBD2 (6 bases). Germline V gives CDR1 MNHEY, CDR2 SMNVEV (reference sequence). Trimming removed 5 bases from V and 4 bases from J, with 16 bases in between. CDR3 size: 15 residues. CDR3 DNA sequence: TGTGCCAGCAGTCTTAGCGGTTCTTACCCAGATACGCAGTATTTT. Protein sequence: CASSLSGSYPDTQYF.

The rearrangement uses TRBV20-1 and TRBJ2-5; D is uncertain. Matching the DNA end better, TRBJ2-7 makes the J call doubtful. Germline V gene lookup returns CDR1 DFQATT and CDR2 SNEGSKA (reference sequence). The CDR3 covers 11 residues. The CDR3, as DNA: TGCAGTGCTTCAGACACATACGAGCAGTACTTC. Translation: CSASDTYEQYF.

This rearrangement joins TRBV14 to TRBJ1-1; D not certain. CDR3 length: 15 residues. The germline V and J ends were trimmed by 0 bases and 0 bases, with 8 bases remaining between them. Germline V gene data show CDR1 as SGHDN and CDR2 as FVKESK. The CDR3 nucleotides read TGTGCCAGCAGCCAAGATGGCCGGTTGAACACTGAAGCTTTCTTT. Its translation is CASSQDGRLNTEAFF.